What follows are 25 T cell receptor beta chains derived from one specimen sequenced in a study of T cell changes during pregnancy in multiple sclerosis (dated by TCRdb to the late 2010s). Receptor amplification or capture employed the immunoSEQ multiplex PCR assay. Not all clones reach the TCRdb copy of this immuneACCESS table, which keeps in-frame sequences only. Checked studies attribute under half of the gap to unresolved V genes and leave the rest unexplained. The sample table shows approximately 31,000 clones, and around 89% are seen once. The ten largest account for 5.5% to 7% of the sample. Sequences were derived from CD8+ T cells from peripheral blood mononuclear cells, sampled in the second trimester of pregnancy. The receptors here all came from a female donor with multiple sclerosis, enrolled in a pregnancy study.

This clone has just a few counts. The J gene is TRBJ2-4, the V gene TRBV7-9; 9 positions agree with TRBD1. V was pared by 2 bases and J by 8 bases, with 7 bases of the junction left unmatched. CDR1 and CDR2 (germline): SEHNR, FQNEAQ (reference sequence). The CDR3 is made up of 15 amino acids. The CDR3 DNA sequence: TGTGCCAGCAGCTTAAGGACAGGGGAATTGGACATTCAGTACTTC. Translation: CASSLRTGELDIQYF.

The chain carries TRBV5-6 and TRBJ2-3, with 9 nucleotides matching TRBD2. There are 15 residues in the CDR3. J gave up 1 base and V 4 bases, and 4 bases lay outside the gene matches. Germline CDR1 reads SGHDT; CDR2 reads YYEEEE. The CDR3 nucleotides read TGTGCCAGCAGCCAACGGACTAGCGGCACAGATACGCAGTATTTT. Its translation: CASSQRTSGTDTQYF.

This rearrangement joins TRBV5-4 to TRBJ2-5; 12 bases match TRBD2. Trimming at V came to 4 bases and at J to 3 bases, leaving 1 base not matched to a gene. Germline V lookup: CDR1 SGHNT, CDR2 YYREEE (reference sequence). CDR3 length equals 14 residues. This CDR3 is CASSRLAGEETQYF. The CDR3 DNA sequence: TGTGCCAGCAGCCGACTAGCGGGAGAAGAGACCCAGTACTTC.

The CDR3 is CASSELAGAPYEQYF. Written as DNA, the CDR3 is TGTGCCAGCAGTGAGCTAGCGGGAGCTCCCTACGAGCAGTACTTC. The chain links TRBV6-4 to TRBJ2-7; 10 bases map to TRBD2. Per the germline V gene, CDR1 is MRHNA and CDR2 is SNTAGT. V was clipped by 3 bases and J by 2 bases; unmatched bases: 4. This CDR3 has 15 residues.

The chain employs TRBV30 and TRBJ2-3, with 13 nucleotides matching TRBD2. The ends lost 3 bases at V and 12 bases at J; junction bases unmatched: 12. CDR3 length: 15 residues. Per germline, CDR1 GTSNPN and CDR2 SVGIG (reference sequence). In DNA form, the CDR3 reads TGTGCCTGGAGGGACTCAGGACTAGCGGGAGATCTACAGTATTTT. Translating gives CAWRDSGLAGDLQYF.

The chain joins TRBV7-2 to TRBJ1-2, with 7 bases matching TRBD1. With 5 bases clipped from V and 2 bases from J, the junction kept 5 bases outside the gene matches. Looked up from germline, CDR1 is SGHTA and CDR2 is FQGNSA. The CDR3 runs to 14 residues. CDR3 in amino acids: CASSTPTGNYGYTF. CDR3 sequence (DNA): TGTGCCAGCAGCACCCCGACAGGGAACTATGGCTACACCTTC.

The chain links TRBV10-3 to TRBJ2-7, with TRBD1 matching over 8 bases. The junction had 4 bases not matched to a gene; V was cut back by 1 base and J by 2 bases. CDR1 is ENHRY and CDR2 is SYGVKD in the germline V gene. This CDR3 comprises 15 residues. The CDR3: CAISEFRDRTYEQYF. CDR3 bases: TGTGCCATCAGTGAGTTCCGGGACAGGACCTACGAGCAGTACTTC.

The chain links TRBV2 to TRBJ1-1, with D possibly matching TRBD1 (5 bases). The germline V gene encodes CDR1 SNHLY and CDR2 FYNNEI. This CDR3 contains 14 residues. The V end was cut by 8 bases, the J end by 7 bases, with 20 bases between. The CDR3 loop is CASAWGGSTGEAFF. In DNA, the CDR3 is TGTGCCAGCGCATGGGGGGGGTCGACGGGTGAAGCTTTCTTT.

The V and J genes are TRBV5-4 and TRBJ2-1, with a weak D call TRBD2 (7 bases). This CDR3 spans 13 amino acids. V lost 4 bases to trimming and J lost 12 bases, with 17 bases between them. Looked up from germline, CDR1 is SGHNT and CDR2 is YYREEE (reference sequence). The CDR3 region is CASSKGGGRWQFF. The DNA for the CDR3 is TGTGCCAGCAGCAAAGGGGGAGGGAGGTGGCAGTTCTTC.

The chain couples TRBV7-9 to TRBJ2-2; tentatively, D is TRBD1 (6 bases). V was pared by 6 bases and J by 2 bases, with 13 bases between. The CDR3 has 15 amino acids. CDR1 SEHNR and CDR2 FQNEAQ come from the germline V gene (reference sequence). This CDR3 is CASRPRTVNTGELFF. CDR3 in DNA: TGTGCCAGCAGACCCAGGACAGTAAACACCGGGGAGCTGTTTTTT.

The chain links TRBV11-3 to TRBJ2-1, with a weak D call TRBD1 (6 bases). Deletions cut 6 bases from V and 0 bases from J, with 18 bases between. This CDR3 is built from 17 residues. Germline CDR1 reads SGHNT; CDR2 reads YENEEA. CDR3 loop: CASSSTGPLSSYNEQFF. CDR3 coding DNA: TGTGCCAGCAGTTCCACAGGGCCCCTGAGCTCCTACAATGAGCAGTTCTTC.

The table lists this clone with a count of one. V usage is TRBV7-8 and J usage is TRBJ2-7; 9 bases agree with TRBD1. This CDR3 contains 17 residues. Germline V gene lookup returns CDR1 SGHVS and CDR2 FQNEAQ. J was trimmed by 2 bases and V by 0 bases; bases with no gene match: 8. The CDR3 bases are TGTGCCAGCAGCTTAGCTCGTCCGGGACAGGGAGCCTACGAGCAGTACTTC. This codes for CASSLARPGQGAYEQYF. Filled out from reference TRBV7-8 and TRBJ2-7, the complete variable domain reads GAGVSQSPRYKVAKRGQDVALRCDPISGHVSLFWYQQALGQGPEFLTYFQNEAQLDKSGLPSDRFFAERPEGSVSTLKIQRTQQEDSAVYLCASSLARPGQGAYEQYFGPGTRLTVT.

Turning to this clone: The CDR3 ends on some other residue instead of the conserved phenylalanine or tryptophan, so this is likely a read error. V gene TRBV29-1 combines with J gene TRBJ1-1, with D tentatively TRBD1 (6 bases). Trimming cost V 5 bases and J 4 bases, with 8 bases left between them. In germline, CDR1 is SQVTM, CDR2 ANQGSEA. The CDR3 length is 11 residues. The CDR3 region is CSVQGPTEAFL. In nucleotides, the CDR3 is TGCAGCGTTCAGGGGCCCACTGAAGCTTTCCTT.

This chain links TRBV27 with TRBJ1-1; D is unclear. There are 12 residues in the CDR3. V was clipped by 8 bases and J by 6 bases, with 13 bases between them. Looked up from germline, CDR1 is MNHEY and CDR2 is SMNVEV (reference sequence). The CDR3 bases are TGTGCCAGCGCCCTGGGCGGGCCTGAAGCTTTCTTT. It encodes CASALGGPEAFF.

V and J are TRBV9 and TRBJ2-7; 8 bases are a match to TRBD1. V gave up 2 bases and J gave up 5 bases; unmatched junction bases: 3. The CDR3 is 13 residues long. In germline, CDR1 is SGDLS, CDR2 YYNGEE. CDR3 protein: CASSVQGADEQYF. The DNA of the CDR3 is TGTGCCAGCAGCGTCCAGGGGGCGGACGAGCAGTACTTC.

This clone was counted only a few times. This chain joins TRBV19 and TRBJ1-1; 7 bases are shared with TRBD1. This CDR3 has 16 residues. Trimming at V came to 5 bases and at J to 1 base, leaving 10 bases not matched to a gene. Germline V gene data show CDR1 as LNHDA and CDR2 as SQIVND (reference sequence). CDR3: CASSALQGRENTEAFF. CDR3 DNA: TGTGCCAGTAGTGCATTACAGGGGAGAGAGAACACTGAAGCTTTCTTT.

J is TRBJ2-1 and V is TRBV9; 13 bases align to TRBD2. The CDR3 consists of 17 residues. The J segment lost 6 bases and the V segment lost 3 bases, leaving 9 bases of the junction unmatched. Germline CDR1 is SGDLS and CDR2 is YYNGEE. Written as DNA, the CDR3 is TGTGCCAGCAGCGCACTAAGGGGGACTAGCGGGACCAATGAGCAGTTCTTC. Translating gives CASSALRGTSGTNEQFF.

V usage is TRBV6-4 and J usage is TRBJ2-7, with 10 bases matching TRBD2. This CDR3 comprises 14 residues. V lost 5 bases and J lost 2; bases outside the gene matches: 3. CDR1 is MRHNA and CDR2 is SNTAGT in the germline V gene. The CDR3 loop is CASSPSGSAYEQYF. CDR3 DNA sequence: TGTGCCAGCAGTCCTAGCGGGAGTGCCTACGAGCAGTACTTC.

This rearrangement joins TRBV19 to TRBJ1-2, with 7 positions matching TRBD1. The CDR3 is 14 amino acids. The V segment lost 5 bases and the J segment 9 bases; nucleotides outside the gene matches: 12. Looked up from germline, CDR1 is LNHDA and CDR2 is SQIVND (reference sequence). CDR3: CASSPPTGQPSYTF. The DNA for the CDR3 is TGTGCCAGTAGTCCTCCTACGGGACAGCCTAGCTACACCTTC.

The chain is built from TRBV19 and TRBJ2-7; 7 bases match TRBD1. The trim removed 2 bases at V and 3 bases at J, leaving 10 bases unmatched. This CDR3 is 16 amino acids long. Germline assignment: CDR1 LNHDA and CDR2 SQIVND (reference sequence). The CDR3 DNA follows: TGTGCCAGTAGTATAAAAGGGGGCGGCCTCTACTACGAGCAGTACTTC. Encoded protein: CASSIKGGGLYYEQYF.

V usage is TRBV4-2 and J usage is TRBJ2-7; 10 bases fit TRBD2. Germline values: CDR1 LGHNA, CDR2 YNFKEQ. This CDR3 is built from 15 residues. J gave up 2 bases and V 2 bases, and 3 bases lay outside the gene matches. DNA of the CDR3: TGTGCCAGCAGCCAACTAGCGGGAGAAGCCTACGAGCAGTACTTC. The encoded protein is CASSQLAGEAYEQYF.

This clone was picked up a small number of times. The chain is built from TRBV2 and TRBJ1-3; 7 bases align to TRBD1. Germline V gene lookup returns CDR1 SNHLY and CDR2 FYNNEI. The CDR3 runs 15 residues. V lost 8 bases to trimming and J lost 0 bases; unmatched junction nucleotides: 7. The CDR3 DNA reads TGTGCCAGCGATCCTCAGGGGGTCTCTGGAAACACCATATATTTT. This translates into CASDPQGVSGNTIYF.

CDR3 sequence: CASSDGREEFF. CDR3 sequence (DNA): TGTGCCAGCAGTGATGGGCGGGAGGAGTTCTTC. The chain uses TRBV6-4 and TRBJ2-1; TRBD2 aligns across 8 bases. The CDR3 covers 11 residues. The V segment lost 3 bases and the J segment 14 bases; nucleotides outside the gene matches: 3. CDR1 is MRHNA, CDR2 SNTAGT, per germline.

The rearrangement uses TRBV27 and TRBJ2-7, with 7 bases matching TRBD1. This CDR3 contains 14 residues. Germline V gene lookup returns CDR1 MNHEY and CDR2 SMNVEV (reference sequence). J was trimmed by 2 bases and V by 3 bases; bases with no gene match: 4. CDR3 in DNA: TGTGCCAGCAGTTTTACGGACAGGACCTACGAGCAGTACTTC. Its translation is CASSFTDRTYEQYF.

The chain links TRBV6-5 to TRBJ2-6; a possible D gene is TRBD2 (5 bases). CDR3 length: 13 amino acids. Looked up from germline, CDR1 is MNHEY and CDR2 is SVGAGI. The V end was cut by 11 bases, the J end by 0 bases, with 8 bases between. This CDR3 reads CASGVSGANVLTF. DNA for the CDR3: TGTGCCTCCGGGGTCTCTGGGGCCAACGTCCTGACTTTC.